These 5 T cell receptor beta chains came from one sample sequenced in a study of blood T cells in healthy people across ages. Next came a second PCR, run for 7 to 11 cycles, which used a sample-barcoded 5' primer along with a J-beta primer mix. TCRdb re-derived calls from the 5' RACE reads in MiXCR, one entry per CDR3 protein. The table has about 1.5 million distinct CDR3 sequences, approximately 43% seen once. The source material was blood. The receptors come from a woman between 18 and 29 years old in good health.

This CDR3 is CASSQELAYNSPLHF. CDR3 DNA sequence: TGCGCCAGCAGCCAGGAACTGGCGTATAATTCACCCCTCCACTTT. This chain links TRBV4-3 with TRBJ1-6, with unresolved D. Germline V gene sequence: CDR1 LGHNA, CDR2 YSLEER. This CDR3 spans 15 amino acids. Trimming removed 3 bases from V and 4 bases from J, with 10 bases in between.

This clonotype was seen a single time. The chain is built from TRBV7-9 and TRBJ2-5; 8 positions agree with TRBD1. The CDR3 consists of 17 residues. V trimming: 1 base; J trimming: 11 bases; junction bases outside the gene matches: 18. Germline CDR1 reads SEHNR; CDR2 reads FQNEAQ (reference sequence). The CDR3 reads CASSLGLGQGSYNEQYF. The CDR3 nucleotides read TGTGCCAGCAGCTTAGGGCTAGGACAGGGCTCCTACAATGAGCAGTACTTC.

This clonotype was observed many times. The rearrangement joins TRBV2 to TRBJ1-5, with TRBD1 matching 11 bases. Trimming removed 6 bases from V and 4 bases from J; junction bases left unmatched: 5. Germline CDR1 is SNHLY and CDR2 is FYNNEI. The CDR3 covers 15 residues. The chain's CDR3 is CASSLRDRGNQPQHF. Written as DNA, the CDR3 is TGTGCCAGCAGCCTAAGGGACAGGGGGAATCAGCCCCAGCATTTT. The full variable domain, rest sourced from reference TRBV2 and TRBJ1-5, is EPEVTQTPSHQVTQMGQEVILRCVPISNHLYFYWYRQILGQKVEFLVSFYNNEISEKSEIFDDQFSVERPDGSNFTLKIRSTKLEDSAMYFCASSLRDRGNQPQHFGDGTRLSIL.

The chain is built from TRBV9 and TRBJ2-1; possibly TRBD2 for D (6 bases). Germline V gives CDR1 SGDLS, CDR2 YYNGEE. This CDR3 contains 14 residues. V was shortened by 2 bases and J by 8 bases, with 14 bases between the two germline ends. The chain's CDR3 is CASSVGRGIDEQFF. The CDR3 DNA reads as TGTGCCAGCAGCGTCGGGCGGGGAATTGATGAGCAGTTCTTC.

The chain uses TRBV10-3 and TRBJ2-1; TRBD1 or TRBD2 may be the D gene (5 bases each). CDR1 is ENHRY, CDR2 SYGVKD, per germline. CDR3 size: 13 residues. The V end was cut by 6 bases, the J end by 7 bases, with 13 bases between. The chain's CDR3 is CAISPVWGNEQFF. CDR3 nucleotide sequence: TGTGCCATCAGCCCCGTATGGGGGAATGAGCAGTTCTTC.